This is a list of T cell receptor beta chains from one sample in a study of blood T cell repertoires in COVID-19. Using immunoSEQ multiplex PCR, the repertoire was profiled, and TCRdb retains in-frame clones only, with some absent. This table holds around 100,000 clones, roughly 88% found once. Sample: peripheral blood. These receptors came from a woman in her seventies who had recovered from COVID-19. The CDR3 runs from the conserved cysteine through the conserved F or W. The order of the fields is J gene, D gene, V gene, clone size, CDR3 DNA, CDR3 protein. A D gene is named only where the DNA matches it firmly. Size is omitted from some rows. Given values are once, few, many or a class for expanded clones.

>TRBJ2-5|TRBD2|TRBV2|-
TGTGCCAGCAGTGAAGCGGGGACTAGCGTGGAGACCCAGTACTTC
CASSEAGTSVETQYF
>TRBJ2-5|-|TRBV7-8|-
TGTGCCAGCACCCTAAGGGTCACGACAGGGCGGGATGAGACCCAGTACTTC
CASTLRVTTGRDETQYF
>TRBJ1-2|-|TRBV9|-
TGTGCCAGCAGCGGACCTCAGGGGCGTCTCTATGGCTACACCTTC
CASSGPQGRLYGYTF
>TRBJ2-7|TRBD1|TRBV18|-
TGTGCCAGCTCACCCAGGACAGGGGTCTACGAGCAGTACTTC
CASSPRTGVYEQYF
>TRBJ1-3|-|TRBV5-1|-
TGCGCCAGCAGGCCGACTGGGAGATCTGGAAACACCATATATTTT
CASRPTGRSGNTIYF
>TRBJ1-5|-|TRBV2|-
TGTGCCAGCAGTGGGGGGGTGAATCAGCCCCAGCATTTT
CASSGGVNQPQHF
>TRBJ1-6|-|TRBV28|-
TGTGCCAGCAGTTCGGTCAGGCAGTATAATTCACCCCTCCACTTT
CASSSVRQYNSPLHF
>TRBJ2-7|TRBD1|TRBV6-5|-
TGTGCCAGCAGTTACTCGAGTACGGCCAGGGGGCCTCCGTACTTC
CASSYSSTARGPPYF
>TRBJ1-4|TRBD1|TRBV18|-
TGTGCCAGCTCACCCCGGGACAGGAATGAAAAACTGTTTTTT
CASSPRDRNEKLFF
>TRBJ2-7|-|TRBV9|-
TGTGCCAGCAGCGTATCGGCTAGCACCCACGAGCAGTACTTC
CASSVSASTHEQYF
>TRBJ1-5|-|TRBV19|-
TGTGCCAGTAGTATCCGTGAGGAGGGTGGCAATCAGCCCCAGCATTTT
CASSIREEGGNQPQHF
>TRBJ1-6|TRBD1|TRBV9|-
TGTGCCAGCAGCGGGGACAGGACCGGTTCACCCCTCCACTTT
CASSGDRTGSPLHF
>TRBJ1-5|-|TRBV3-1/TRBV3-2|-
TGTGCCAGCAGCCAAGGAGGTGGATGGAGCAATCAGCCCCAGCATTTT
CASSQGGGWSNQPQHF
>TRBJ2-2|TRBD1|TRBV7-3|-
TGTGCCAGCAGCCCCCCAGGGACAGGGGGCGGAACCGGGGAGCTGTTTTTT
CASSPPGTGGGTGELFF
>TRBJ1-2|-|TRBV20-1|once
TGCAGTGCCGACGAGGAAGGCTACACCTTC
CSADEEGYTF
>TRBJ2-5|-|TRBV7-2|once
TGTGCCAGCAGCCCCGACTATAAAGAGACCCAGTACTTC
CASSPDYKETQYF
>TRBJ2-1|-|TRBV10-3|-
TGTGCCATCAGTCGAGACTTACGAAACTACAATGAGCAGTTCTTC
CAISRDLRNYNEQFF
>TRBJ2-5|-|TRBV18|-
TGTGCCAGCTCACCCACGAGGGTGGAGACCCAGTACTTC
CASSPTRVETQYF
>TRBJ1-1|-|TRBV2|-
TGTGCCAGCAAGCAAAACACTGAAGCTTTCTTT
CASKQNTEAFF
>TRBJ1-4|TRBD1|TRBV27|-
TGTGCCAGCAGACCACTCGGGACAGCTCTTGCAACTAATGAAAAACTGTTTTTT
CASRPLGTALATNEKLFF
>TRBJ2-6|TRBD1|TRBV28|-
TGTGCCAGCAGTTTGTTGGCAGGGGGTTCCTCTGGGGCCAACGTCCTGACTTTC
CASSLLAGGSSGANVLTF
>TRBJ2-1|-|TRBV4-3|-
TGCGCCAGCAGCCAAGGACTCAGAACGGACAATGAGCAGTTCTTC
CASSQGLRTDNEQFF
>TRBJ2-5|-|TRBV18|once
TGTGCCAGCTCACCGACCGTCGGGGGAGTAAAAGAGACCCAGTACTTC
CASSPTVGGVKETQYF
>TRBJ2-5|-|TRBV11-2|-
TGTGCCAGCAGCCTCACAGGGACGTACCAAGAGACCCAGTACTTC
CASSLTGTYQETQYF
>TRBJ1-2|-|TRBV4-3|-
TGCGCCAGCAGCGACCTGGGCCTCTCTGGGGCAGGCTACACCTTC
CASSDLGLSGAGYTF
>TRBJ2-1|-|TRBV7-3|-
TGTGCCAGCAGCCCCTCTGCCGGGACTCGCCTCAATGAGCAGTTCTTC
CASSPSAGTRLNEQFF
>TRBJ1-6|-|TRBV7-2|-
TGTGCCAGCAGCTTAGTTTCAGGGTTAAGGTCACCCCTCCACTTT
CASSLVSGLRSPLHF
>TRBJ1-5|-|TRBV5-6|once
TGTGCCAGCAGCTTAGGGGTCAATCAGCCCCAGCATTTT
CASSLGVNQPQHF
>TRBJ2-1|TRBD2|TRBV25-1|-
TGTGCCAGCAGTGAATTAGGTCTGAGCGGGAGCTCCTACAATGAGCAGTTCTTC
CASSELGLSGSSYNEQFF
>TRBJ2-3|TRBD1|TRBV19|-
TGTGCCAGTAGTAGCCAGACAGGGCGCAACACAGATACGCAGTATTTT
CASSSQTGRNTDTQYF
>TRBJ1-5|-|TRBV19|-
TGTGCCAGTAGTATTGAGGAACAGCCCCAGCATTTT
CASSIEEQPQHF
>TRBJ2-7|TRBD2|TRBV11-2|-
TGTGCCAGCAGCTTAGCCGGGGAGGGGATCTACGAGCAGTACTTC
CASSLAGEGIYEQYF
>TRBJ1-5|-|TRBV28|-
TGTGCCAGCAGTCTTCGCCAGGGGACTCAGCCCCAGCATTTT
CASSLRQGTQPQHF
>TRBJ1-1|-|TRBV6-6|-
TGTGCCAGCAGTTACCTTAGCGACACTGAAGCTTTCTTT
CASSYLSDTEAFF
>TRBJ2-4|-|TRBV6-2/TRBV6-3|once
TGTGCCAGCAGTTACGCGGGTGGGCAGTCCGACCTAGCCAAAAACATTCAGTACTTC
CASSYAGGQSDLAKNIQYF
>TRBJ2-3|-|TRBV7-2|-
TGTGCCAGCAGCTCGCAGTCGGGTCTTTCCACAGATACGCAGTATTTT
CASSSQSGLSTDTQYF
>TRBJ2-1|TRBD2|TRBV5-1|-
TGCGCCAGCAGCTTGGGGGGACTAGCTCTATACAATGAGCAGTTCTTC
CASSLGGLALYNEQFF
>TRBJ2-7|-|TRBV28|-
TGTGCCAGCAGTTTATGGGGGCGTGAGCGGGTCTACGAGCAGTACTTC
CASSLWGRERVYEQYF
>TRBJ2-2|TRBD1|TRBV19|once
TGTGCCAGTAGTCCGCGGACAGGAGACACCGGGGAGCTGTTTTTT
CASSPRTGDTGELFF
>TRBJ1-5|-|TRBV4-2|-
TGTGCCAGCAGCCAAGTAGTAGGGGGAAATTTGCAGCCCCAGCATTTT
CASSQVVGGNLQPQHF
>TRBJ2-7|TRBD1|TRBV5-4|few
TGTGCCAGCAGCTTGGGCATAGGGGGCAATGGCTACGAGCAGTACTTC
CASSLGIGGNGYEQYF
>TRBJ2-5|-|TRBV12-3/TRBV12-4|-
TGTGCCAGCAGCCCGAGTGCGGAGACCCAGTACTTC
CASSPSAETQYF
>TRBJ1-6|-|TRBV2|-
TGTGCCAGCAGCCCTATCGGGTATTCACCCCTCCACTTT
CASSPIGYSPLHF